This T cell receptor (beta chain) appears in the sequencing data of a study of chemoradiotherapy in HPV16-positive cancers. V dropped 0 bases and J dropped 3; count of bases not matched to a gene: 3. The CDR3 has 15 residues. CDR1 and CDR2 from the germline V gene are SGHTA and FQGNSA. Profiling relied on immunoSEQ multiplex PCR, and the TCRdb table lists in-frame clones only, not all of them. The table shows tens of thousands of clones, with about 88% occurring only once. J is TRBJ2-7 and V is TRBV7-2, with 9 nucleotides matching TRBD2. The sample was blood, taken from a patient who underwent chemoradiotherapy. This sequence was found in a human donor with HPV-associated anogenital cancer. CDR3 in DNA: TGTGCCAGCAGCTTAGCTAGCGGGAGTATCTACGAGCAGTACTTC. It specifies CASSLASGSIYEQYF.